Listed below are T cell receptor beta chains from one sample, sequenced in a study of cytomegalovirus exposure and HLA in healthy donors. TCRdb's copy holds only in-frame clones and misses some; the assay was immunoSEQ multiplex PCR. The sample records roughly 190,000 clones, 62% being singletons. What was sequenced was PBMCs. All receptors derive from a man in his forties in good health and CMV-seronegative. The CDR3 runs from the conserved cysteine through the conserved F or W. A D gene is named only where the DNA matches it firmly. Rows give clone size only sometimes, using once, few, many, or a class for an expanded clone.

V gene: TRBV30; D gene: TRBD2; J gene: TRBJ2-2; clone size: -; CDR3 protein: CAWSGGGSNTGELFF; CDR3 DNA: TGTGCCTGGAGTGGGGGGGGTTCGAACACCGGGGAGCTGTTTTTT
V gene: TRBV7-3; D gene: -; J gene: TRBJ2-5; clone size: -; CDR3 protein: CASSYNGETQYF; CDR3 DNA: TGTGCCAGCAGCTACAACGGGGAGACCCAGTACTTC
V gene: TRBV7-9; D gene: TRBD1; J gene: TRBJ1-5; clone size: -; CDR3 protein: CASSLTGVLNQPQHF; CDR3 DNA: TGTGCCAGCAGCTTGACAGGGGTGCTCAATCAGCCCCAGCATTTT
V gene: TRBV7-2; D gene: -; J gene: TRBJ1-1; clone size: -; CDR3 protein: CASSLWGGNTEAFF; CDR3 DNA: TGTGCCAGCAGCTTATGGGGCGGGAACACTGAAGCTTTCTTT
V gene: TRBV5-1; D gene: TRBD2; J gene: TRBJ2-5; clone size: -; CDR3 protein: CASTPSGAGDTQYF; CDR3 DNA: TGCGCCAGCACCCCTTCAGGAGCGGGGGATACCCAGTACTTC
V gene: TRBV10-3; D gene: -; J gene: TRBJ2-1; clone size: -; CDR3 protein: CAISDSGTQSNNEQFF; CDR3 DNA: TGTGCCATCAGTGACTCCGGGACACAGAGCAACAATGAGCAGTTCTTC
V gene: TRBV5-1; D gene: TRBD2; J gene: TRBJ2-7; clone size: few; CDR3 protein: CASSREGRGMDEQYF; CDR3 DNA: TGCGCCAGCAGCCGGGAGGGACGCGGTATGGACGAGCAGTACTTC
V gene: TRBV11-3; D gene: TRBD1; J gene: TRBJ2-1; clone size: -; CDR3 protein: CASSLTGTGANEQFF; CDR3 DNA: TGTGCCAGCAGCTTGACCGGGACAGGGGCCAATGAGCAGTTCTTC
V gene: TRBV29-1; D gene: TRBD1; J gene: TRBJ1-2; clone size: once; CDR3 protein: CSVEVIGGNGYTF; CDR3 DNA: TGCAGCGTTGAGGTGATAGGGGGCAATGGCTACACCTTC
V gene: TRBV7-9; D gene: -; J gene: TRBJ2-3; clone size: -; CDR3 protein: CSSRYNAADTQYF; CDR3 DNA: TGTTCCAGCAGGTACAATGCTGCCGATACGCAGTATTTT
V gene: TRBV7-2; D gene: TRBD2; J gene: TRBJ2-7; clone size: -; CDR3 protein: CASSLAASGGTYEQYF; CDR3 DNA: TGTGCCAGCAGCTTAGCGGCTAGCGGAGGGACCTACGAGCAGTACTTC
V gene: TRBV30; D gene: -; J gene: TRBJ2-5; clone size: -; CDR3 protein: CAWSLDRRQEAQYF; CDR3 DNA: TGTGCCTGGAGTTTGGACAGAAGACAAGAGGCCCAGTACTTC
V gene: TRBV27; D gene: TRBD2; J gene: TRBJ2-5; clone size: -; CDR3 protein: CASSPGIAGVGETQYF; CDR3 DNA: TGTGCCAGCAGTCCGGGGATAGCGGGAGTAGGGGAGACCCAGTACTTC